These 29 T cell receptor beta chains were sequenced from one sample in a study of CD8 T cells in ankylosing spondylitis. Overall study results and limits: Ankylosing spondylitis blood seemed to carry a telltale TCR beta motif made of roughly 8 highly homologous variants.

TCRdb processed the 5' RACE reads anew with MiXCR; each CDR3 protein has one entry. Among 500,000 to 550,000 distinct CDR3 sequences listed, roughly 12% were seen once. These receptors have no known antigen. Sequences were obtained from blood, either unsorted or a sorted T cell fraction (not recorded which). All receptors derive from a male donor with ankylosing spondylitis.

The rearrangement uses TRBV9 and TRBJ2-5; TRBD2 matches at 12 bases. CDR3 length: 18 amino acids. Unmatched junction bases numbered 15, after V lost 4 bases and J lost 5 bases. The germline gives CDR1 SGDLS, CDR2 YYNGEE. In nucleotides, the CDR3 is TGTGCCAGCAGCCCAAGCAAGTCTAGCGGGAGGGCCAGGGAGACCCAGTACTTC. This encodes CASSPSKSSGRARETQYF.

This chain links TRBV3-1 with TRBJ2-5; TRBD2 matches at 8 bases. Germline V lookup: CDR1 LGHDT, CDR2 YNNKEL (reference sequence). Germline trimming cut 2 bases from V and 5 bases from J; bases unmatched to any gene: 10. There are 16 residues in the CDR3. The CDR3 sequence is CASSQPPGTRVETQYF. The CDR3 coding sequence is TGTGCCAGCAGCCAACCCCCCGGGACTAGGGTGGAGACCCAGTACTTC.

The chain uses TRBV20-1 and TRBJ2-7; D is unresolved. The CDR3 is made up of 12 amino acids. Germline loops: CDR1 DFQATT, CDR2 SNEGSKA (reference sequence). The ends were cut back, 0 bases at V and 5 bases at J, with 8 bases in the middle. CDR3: CSARESGHEQYF. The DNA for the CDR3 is TGCAGTGCTAGAGAATCGGGCCACGAGCAGTACTTC.

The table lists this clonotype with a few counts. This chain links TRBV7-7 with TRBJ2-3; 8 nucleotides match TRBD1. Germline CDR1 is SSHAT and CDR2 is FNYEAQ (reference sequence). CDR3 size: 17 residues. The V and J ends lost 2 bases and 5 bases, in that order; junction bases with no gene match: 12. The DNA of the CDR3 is TGTGCCAGCAGCTTACTTCAGGGGGCACAGCCAGGAGATACGCAGTATTTT. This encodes CASSLLQGAQPGDTQYF.

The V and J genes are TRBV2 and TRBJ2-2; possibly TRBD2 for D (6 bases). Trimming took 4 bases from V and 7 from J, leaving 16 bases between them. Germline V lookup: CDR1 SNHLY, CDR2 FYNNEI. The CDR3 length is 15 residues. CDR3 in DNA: TGTGCCAGCAGTGGAGGAACGGACTACTTCGGGGAGCTGTTTTTT. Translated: CASSGGTDYFGELFF.

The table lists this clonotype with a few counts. Here the CDR3 reads CASSPSLGTGVSSYEQYF. The CDR3 DNA reads as TGTGCCAGCAGCCCGTCCTTAGGCACAGGGGTAAGCTCCTACGAGCAGTACTTC. This chain uses TRBV25-1 with TRBJ2-7; 7 bases align to TRBD1. From germline, CDR1 is MGHDK and CDR2 SYGVNS. Unmatched junction bases numbered 17, after V lost 6 bases and J lost 0 bases. CDR3 length equals 18 residues.

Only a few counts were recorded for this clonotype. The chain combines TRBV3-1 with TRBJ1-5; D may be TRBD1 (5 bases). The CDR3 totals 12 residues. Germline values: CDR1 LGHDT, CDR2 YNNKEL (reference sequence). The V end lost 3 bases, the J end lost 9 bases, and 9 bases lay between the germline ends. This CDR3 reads CASSHPGGPQHF. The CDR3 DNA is TGTGCCAGCAGCCACCCTGGGGGGCCCCAGCATTTT.

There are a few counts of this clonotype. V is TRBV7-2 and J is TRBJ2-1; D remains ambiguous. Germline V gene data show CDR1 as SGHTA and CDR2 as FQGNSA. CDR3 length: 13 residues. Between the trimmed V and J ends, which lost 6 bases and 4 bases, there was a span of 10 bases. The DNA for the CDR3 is TGTGCCAGCAGTTTTGGGCGATACAATGAGCAGTTCTTC. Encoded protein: CASSFGRYNEQFF.

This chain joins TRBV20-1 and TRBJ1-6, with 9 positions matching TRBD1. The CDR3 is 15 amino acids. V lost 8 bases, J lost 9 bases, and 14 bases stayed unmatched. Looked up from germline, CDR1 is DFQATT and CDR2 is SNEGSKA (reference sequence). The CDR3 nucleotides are TGCAGTTCCATCCCCGCGGGACAGGGTTTTTCACCCCTCCACTTT. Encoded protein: CSSIPAGQGFSPLHF.

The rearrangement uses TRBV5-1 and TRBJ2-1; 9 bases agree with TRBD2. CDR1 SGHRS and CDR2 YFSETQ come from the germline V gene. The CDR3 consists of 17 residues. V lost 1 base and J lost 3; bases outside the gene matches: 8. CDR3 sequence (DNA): TGCGCCAGCAGCTTGAGGGGCCCTAGCGGGATCTACAATGAGCAGTTCTTC. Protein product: CASSLRGPSGIYNEQFF.

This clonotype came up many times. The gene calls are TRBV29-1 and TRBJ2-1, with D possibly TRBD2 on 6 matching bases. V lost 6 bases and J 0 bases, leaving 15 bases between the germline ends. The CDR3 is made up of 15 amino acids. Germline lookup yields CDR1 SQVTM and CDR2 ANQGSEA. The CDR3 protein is CSVLSGGSSYNEQFF. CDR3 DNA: TGCAGCGTCCTAAGTGGGGGGAGCTCCTACAATGAGCAGTTCTTC.

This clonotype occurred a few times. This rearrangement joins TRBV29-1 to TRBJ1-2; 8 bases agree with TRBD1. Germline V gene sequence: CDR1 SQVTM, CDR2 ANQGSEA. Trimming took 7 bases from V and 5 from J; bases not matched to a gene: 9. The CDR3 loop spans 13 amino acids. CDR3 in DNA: TGCAGCGCCAAACAGGGGGATGGTTATGGCTACACCTTC. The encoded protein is CSAKQGDGYGYTF.

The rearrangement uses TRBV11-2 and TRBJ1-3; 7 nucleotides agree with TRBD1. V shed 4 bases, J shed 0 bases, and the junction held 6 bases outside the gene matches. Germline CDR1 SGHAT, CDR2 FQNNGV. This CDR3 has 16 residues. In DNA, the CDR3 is TGTGCCAGCAGCTACCCGGGACAGAACTCTGGAAACACCATATATTTT. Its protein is CASSYPGQNSGNTIYF.

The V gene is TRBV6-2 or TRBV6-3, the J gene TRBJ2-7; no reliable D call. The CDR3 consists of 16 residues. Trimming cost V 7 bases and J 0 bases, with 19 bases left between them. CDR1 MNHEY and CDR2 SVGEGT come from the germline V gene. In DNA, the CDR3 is TGTGCCAGCACTGGCAGGCGCAATGGGTACTCCTACGAGCAGTACGTC. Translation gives CASTGRRNGYSYEQYV.

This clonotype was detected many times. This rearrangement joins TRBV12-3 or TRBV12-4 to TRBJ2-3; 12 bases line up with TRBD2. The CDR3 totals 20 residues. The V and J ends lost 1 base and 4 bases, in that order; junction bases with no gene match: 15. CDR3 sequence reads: CASSLEGQGETSGSPDTQYF. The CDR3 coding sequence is TGTGCCAGCAGTTTAGAAGGGCAGGGTGAGACTAGCGGGAGTCCAGATACGCAGTATTTT.

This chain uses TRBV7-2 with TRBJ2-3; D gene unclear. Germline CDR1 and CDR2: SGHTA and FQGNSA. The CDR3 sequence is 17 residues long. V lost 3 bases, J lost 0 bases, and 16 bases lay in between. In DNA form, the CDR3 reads TGTGCCAGCAGCTTTGCGAGGACGGACCCTAGCACAGATACGCAGTATTTT. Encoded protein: CASSFARTDPSTDTQYF.

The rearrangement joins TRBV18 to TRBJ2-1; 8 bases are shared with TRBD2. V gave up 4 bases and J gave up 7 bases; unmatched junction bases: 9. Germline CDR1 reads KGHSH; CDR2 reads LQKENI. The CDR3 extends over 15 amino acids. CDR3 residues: CASSRDSGADNEQFF. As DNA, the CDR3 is TGTGCCAGCTCACGGGATAGCGGGGCGGATAATGAGCAGTTCTTC.

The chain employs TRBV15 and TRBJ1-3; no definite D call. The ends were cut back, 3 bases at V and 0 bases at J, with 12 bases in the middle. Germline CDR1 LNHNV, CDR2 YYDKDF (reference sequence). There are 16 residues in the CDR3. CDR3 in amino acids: CATSSGARFSGNTIYF. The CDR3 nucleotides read TGTGCCACCAGCAGCGGAGCTCGGTTCTCTGGAAACACCATATATTTT.

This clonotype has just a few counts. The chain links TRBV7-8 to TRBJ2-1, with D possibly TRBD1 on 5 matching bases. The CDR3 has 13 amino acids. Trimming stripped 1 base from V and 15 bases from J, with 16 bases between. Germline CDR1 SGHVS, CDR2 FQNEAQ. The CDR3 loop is CASSLDRQPLGFF. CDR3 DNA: TGTGCCAGCAGCTTAGACCGACAGCCTCTCGGGTTCTTC.

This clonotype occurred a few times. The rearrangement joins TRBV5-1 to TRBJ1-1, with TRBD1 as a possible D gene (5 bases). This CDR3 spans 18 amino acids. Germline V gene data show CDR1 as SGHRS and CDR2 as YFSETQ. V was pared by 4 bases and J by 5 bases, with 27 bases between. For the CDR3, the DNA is TGCGCCAGCAGCCGAAGAGGGGCACGGACAACGAAGGGGACTGAAGCTTTCTTT. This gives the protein CASSRRGARTTKGTEAFF.

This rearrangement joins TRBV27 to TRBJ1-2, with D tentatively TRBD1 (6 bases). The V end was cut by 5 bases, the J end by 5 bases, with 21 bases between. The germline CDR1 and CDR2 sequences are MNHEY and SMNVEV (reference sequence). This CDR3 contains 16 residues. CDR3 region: CASSILQGGDRYGYTF. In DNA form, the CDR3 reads TGTGCCAGCAGTATCCTACAGGGAGGGGATCGATATGGCTACACCTTC.

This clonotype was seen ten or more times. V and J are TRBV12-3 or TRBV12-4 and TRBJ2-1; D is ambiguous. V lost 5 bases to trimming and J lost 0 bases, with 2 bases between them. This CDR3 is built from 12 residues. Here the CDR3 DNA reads TGTGCCAGCAGTCTCTCCTACAATGAGCAGTTCTTC. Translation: CASSLSYNEQFF.

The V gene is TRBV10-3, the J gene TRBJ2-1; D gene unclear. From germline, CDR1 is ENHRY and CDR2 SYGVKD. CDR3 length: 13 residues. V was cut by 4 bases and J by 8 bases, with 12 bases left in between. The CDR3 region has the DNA TGTGCCATCAGTGCGGGCCAGGCGGATGAGCAGTTCTTC. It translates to CAISAGQADEQFF.

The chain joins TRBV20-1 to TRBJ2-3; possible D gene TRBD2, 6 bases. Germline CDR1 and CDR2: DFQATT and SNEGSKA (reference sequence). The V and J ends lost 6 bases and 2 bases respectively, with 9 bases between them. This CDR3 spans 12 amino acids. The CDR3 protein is CSARDFTDTQYF. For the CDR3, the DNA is TGCAGTGCGAGGGACTTCACAGATACGCAGTATTTT.

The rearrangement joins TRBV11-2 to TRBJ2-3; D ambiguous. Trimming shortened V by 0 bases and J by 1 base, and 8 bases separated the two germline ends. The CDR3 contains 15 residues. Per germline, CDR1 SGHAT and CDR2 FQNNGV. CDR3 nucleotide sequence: TGTGCCAGCAGCTTAGATGGGTGGGGCACAGATACGCAGTATTTT. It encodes CASSLDGWGTDTQYF.

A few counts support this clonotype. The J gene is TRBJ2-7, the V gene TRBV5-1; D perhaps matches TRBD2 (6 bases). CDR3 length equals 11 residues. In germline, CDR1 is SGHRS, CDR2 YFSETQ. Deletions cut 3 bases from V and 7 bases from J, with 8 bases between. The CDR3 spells CASSSREEQYF. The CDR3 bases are TGCGCCAGCAGCTCGCGGGAAGAGCAGTACTTC.

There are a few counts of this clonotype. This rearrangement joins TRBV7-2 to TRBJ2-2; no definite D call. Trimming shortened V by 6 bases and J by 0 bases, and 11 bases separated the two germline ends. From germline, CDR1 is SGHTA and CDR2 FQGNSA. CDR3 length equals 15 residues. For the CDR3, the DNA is TGTGCCAGCAGTTCGGACGGAGCGAACACCGGGGAGCTGTTTTTT. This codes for CASSSDGANTGELFF.

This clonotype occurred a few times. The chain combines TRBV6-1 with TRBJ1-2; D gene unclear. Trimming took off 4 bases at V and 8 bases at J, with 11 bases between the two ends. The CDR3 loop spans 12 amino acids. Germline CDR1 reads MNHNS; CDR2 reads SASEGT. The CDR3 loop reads CASSVRPRGYTF. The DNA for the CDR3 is TGTGCCAGCAGTGTTAGACCCCGGGGCTACACCTTC.

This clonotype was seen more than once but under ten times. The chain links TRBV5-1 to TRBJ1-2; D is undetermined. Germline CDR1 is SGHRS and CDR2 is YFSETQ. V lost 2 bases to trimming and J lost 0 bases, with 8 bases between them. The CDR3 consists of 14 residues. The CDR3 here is CASSFDGTNYGYTF. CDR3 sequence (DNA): TGCGCCAGCAGCTTCGACGGTACTAACTATGGCTACACCTTC.